The source of this TCR beta chain is a study of blood T cells in healthy people across ages. Combining a sample-barcoded 5' primer with a J-beta primer mix, a second PCR ran for roughly 7 to 11 cycles. TCRdb passed the 5' RACE reads through MiXCR, listing each CDR3 protein once. The top ten clones hold approximately 32% of a sample with about 680,000 distinct CDR3 sequences, about half of them seen once. There are 15 residues in the CDR3. CDR1 is MNHEY and CDR2 is SMNVEV in the germline V gene (reference sequence). J lost 0 bases, V lost 7 bases, and 6 bases had no gene match. Each donor was a healthy Caucasian individual from Russia, aged 6 to 90.

Sequenced input: blood. This clonotype was obtained from a woman in her fifties or sixties in good health. The chain has TRBV27 and TRBJ2-1, with TRBD2 identical over 7 bases. The CDR3 protein is CASMGEGNSYNEQFF. CDR3 DNA: TGTGCCAGCATGGGGGAGGGAAACTCCTACAATGAGCAGTTCTTC.